This record covers a single T cell receptor beta chain. This clonotype occurred many times. What this receptor recognizes is not known. One base away there is no much larger clone; base qualities are not given. In light of the paper, this sample's time point label describes: persistent/refractory GD, antithyroid drugs over 5 years with positive TRAb. RNA was extracted from PBMCs in TRIzol for both TCR sequencing and RNA sequencing. Graves' disease was diagnosed according to American Thyroid Association guidelines. Patients for the study were recruited at an endocrinology department in Xi'an, China. Each patient gave approximately 8.8 milliliters of peripheral blood, collected in an EDTA anticoagulant tube. Ficoll Paque Plus density gradient separation was used to isolate PBMCs, and no further T cell sorting was done. An Agilent 2100 Bioanalyzer and agarose gel were used to check RNA quality, and a NanoDrop 2000 was used to measure RNA concentration.

The sample originates from a study of regulatory T cells in long-lasting Graves disease (TCRdb year 2021). Broadly, across the study: Persistent Graves' disease was defined as antithyroid drug treatment for over 5 years with persistently positive TSH receptor autoantibodies. This study used TCR sequencing and RNA sequencing of peripheral blood to compare persistent Graves' disease patients against newly diagnosed Graves' disease patients. The study was conducted in China and was registered as a clinical trial. TCR sequencing covered around 13 persistent and roughly 20 newly diagnosed Graves' disease patients, some 35 samples in total. Persistent Graves' disease patients in the clinical cohort had taken antithyroid drugs for roughly ten years on average.

The library came from multiplex PCR. The sequencer was an Illumina HiSeq 4000. TCR beta libraries were built with iRepertoire HTBI primers and Arm-PCR amplification of CDR3 regions. Before sequencing, the PCR products went through gel purification. Turning to the authors' computational methods: A total of fewer than 65 TRBV and under 15 TRBJ segments were identified across samples and were used for gene usage analysis of CDR3 amino acid clonotypes. COPE and FqMerger were used to merge filtered high-quality paired reads into contigs. Contigs were aligned with BLAST to IMGT TRBV, TRBD and TRBJ reference genes, and CDR3 was defined per IMGT. Any clonotype with a frequency above 0.1% was classified as a highly expanded clone. Shannon entropy served as the measure of repertoire diversity, while the Gini coefficient captured V-J evenness. Clonotypes shared by more than one individual were considered public. TCRdb cleaned the public reads at Q25 with fastp, built clones with MiXCR and kept in-frame beta chains. Duplicate CDR3 protein sequences are folded into a single record with the most common DNA and genes. The V and J calls were determined by TCRdb, not by the authors. The sample yields 300,000 to 500,000 distinct CDR3 sequences; 20% were counted once. The top ten hold roughly 20% of the sample.

From the germline V gene, CDR1 is MDHEN and CDR2 is SYDVKM. The CDR3 numbers 15 residues from cysteine through phenylalanine. Only the CDR3 part of the read is kept: 45 bases, read in frame from the first base. V loses 6 bases of germline sequence and J loses 2 bases, and the interval between the two ends is 13 bases. General study outcomes and caveats: More public clonotypes were shared among persistent patients (roughly 2,900) than among newly diagnosed patients (roughly 1,000). Sequencing and analysis were restricted to the TCR beta chain. Lower TCR Shannon entropy and fewer highly expanded clones were observed in persistent Graves' disease patients than in newly diagnosed patients, which suggested clonal expansion. Persistent disease showed preferential use of TRBV28, TRBJ1-2 and TRBJ2-5, whereas newly diagnosed disease favored TRBV20-1 and TRBJ2-1. The study examined only peripheral blood because the primary lesion, thyroid tissue, could not be accessed. The small sample size was acknowledged by the authors as a limitation that may reduce accuracy.

Sequenced material: peripheral blood mononuclear cells (PBMCs), taken when the disease was refractory, from a patient treated with antithyroid drugs. This receptor was identified in a female donor with Graves disease. This chain is built from TRBV28 and TRBJ2-2, and perhaps TRBD1 as D gene, on 6 matching bases. The CDR3: CASSQGGHNTGELFF. The nucleotides read TGTGCCAGCAGCCAAGGGGGACACAACACCGGGGAGCTGTTTTTT.